The 3 T cell receptor beta chains listed next were all sequenced from one sample in a study of tumor-infiltrating lymphocytes in oesophageal squamous cell carcinoma. TCRdb reprocessed the PCR reads with MiXCR, giving one entry per CDR3 protein. The table has more than 9,000 distinct CDR3 sequences, about 54% seen once. Sequencing input: esophageal tumor tissue. These receptors were collected from a male donor with esophageal squamous cell carcinoma.

This clonotype has a single count. No DNA is shown, since the ends of the CDR3 on it are uncertain; the CDR3 is the one TCRdb lists. The J gene is TRBJ2-3, the V gene TRBV6-2 or TRBV6-3; the D call of TRBD1 is as the table states it, not checked on the DNA. Germline V gives CDR1 MNHEY, CDR2 SVGEGT. The CDR3 is 23 amino acids in total, end residues counted. CDR3 residues: CASRRTRPCISVPPLRLGRPQYF.

The chain links TRBV7-6 to TRBJ2-5; D is undetermined. The CDR3 consists of 13 residues. With 3 bases removed from V and 2 bases from J, the gap between germline ends came to 7 bases. Germline CDR1 and CDR2: SGHVS and FNYEAQ. The CDR3 nucleotides are TGTGCCAGCAGCTTTCGGCAGCAAGAGACCCAGTACTTC. Translation: CASSFRQQETQYF.

For this clonotype: One end of the junction varies from germline; a read error may be responsible. The chain couples TRBV6-1 to TRBJ2-4; no firm D call. Germline V gene sequence: CDR1 MNHNS, CDR2 SASEGT. The CDR3 runs to 12 residues. CDR3 sequence: CASRTLLAEAFF. The CDR3 DNA follows: TGTGCCAGCAGGACACTATTGGCTGAAGCTTTCTTC.